A single sample is the source of the 12 T cell receptor beta chains below, sequenced in a study of OX40 agonist ivuxolimab in advanced cancers. Repertoires were generated with immunoSEQ multiplex PCR, while TCRdb's copy carries only in-frame clones and drops some. The table has 70,000 or so clones, 90% to 95% seen once; the top ten hold approximately 0.3%. The sample was CD4+ or CD8+ T cells sorted from blood, taken in a trial of the OX40 agonist ivuxolimab. These receptors were collected from an adult with an advanced solid tumor such as melanoma, head and neck, liver or kidney cancer.

This rearrangement joins TRBV28 to TRBJ1-5, with 8 bases fitting TRBD1. Germline assignment: CDR1 MDHEN and CDR2 SYDVKM. J gave up 8 bases and V 1 base, and 10 bases lay outside the gene matches. This CDR3 has 16 residues. This CDR3 is CASSLSGTGPREPQHF. DNA of the CDR3: TGTGCCAGCAGTTTATCTGGGACAGGCCCCAGGGAGCCCCAGCATTTT.

This sequence joins TRBV15 and TRBJ1-5; the D is unclear. From germline, CDR1 is LNHNV and CDR2 YYDKDF (reference sequence). The V end was cut by 1 base, the J end by 2 bases, with 6 bases between. This CDR3 comprises 14 residues. Here the CDR3 reads CATSRAGGNQPQHF. In DNA, the CDR3 is TGTGCCACCAGCAGAGCAGGTGGCAATCAGCCCCAGCATTTT.

The chain couples TRBV6-1 to TRBJ1-2; 8 nucleotides match TRBD1. V was clipped by 3 bases and J by 14 bases; unmatched bases: 11. The germline V gene has CDR1 MNHNS and CDR2 SASEGT. The CDR3 covers 13 residues. The CDR3 is CASSEGNQGACTF. The CDR3 coding sequence is TGTGCCAGCAGTGAGGGCAACCAGGGGGCGTGTACCTTC.

The chain carries TRBV29-1 and TRBJ2-1; TRBD1 matches 11 bases. The junction had 9 bases not matched to a gene; V was cut back by 4 bases and J by 10 bases. Germline loops: CDR1 SQVTM, CDR2 ANQGSEA. The CDR3 is 14 amino acids. CDR3 in DNA: TGCAGCGTTGTACGGGACAGGGGGACTGGCGAGCAGTTCTTC. Protein sequence: CSVVRDRGTGEQFF.

The chain joins TRBV6-6 to TRBJ2-7, with 10 bases identical to TRBD2. The V gene end was trimmed by 7 bases and the J gene end by 2 bases; junction bases not matched to a gene: 11. The CDR3 extends over 16 amino acids. Germline V gene data show CDR1 as MNHNY and CDR2 as SVGAGI (reference sequence). This CDR3 reads CASTRAGTSVTYEQYF. CDR3 in DNA: TGTGCCAGCACCCGGGCTGGGACTAGCGTAACCTACGAGCAGTACTTC.

The gene calls are TRBV14 and TRBJ2-2, with a possible D match to TRBD1 (5 bases). Germline-derived CDR1 and CDR2 are SGHDN and FVKESK. V was pared by 2 bases and J by 4 bases, with 14 bases between. The CDR3 is 16 residues long. The CDR3 DNA is TGTGCCAGCAGCCAAATAAGGGGCCTTGGCACCGGGGAGCTGTTTTTT. Residues: CASSQIRGLGTGELFF.

The chain recombines TRBV18 with TRBJ2-6, with D perhaps TRBD1 (6 bases). This CDR3 region has 16 residues. Trimming shortened V by 4 bases and J by 2 bases, and 12 bases separated the two germline ends. Germline lookup yields CDR1 KGHSH and CDR2 LQKENI. CDR3 in amino acids: CASSLDRQPGANVLTF. The CDR3, as DNA: TGTGCCAGCTCACTAGACAGGCAGCCTGGGGCCAACGTCCTGACTTTC.

This clone has just a few counts. This chain links TRBV6-5 with TRBJ1-3; TRBD1 is a possible D gene (5 bases). The CDR3 is 15 amino acids. The germline CDR1 and CDR2 sequences are MNHEY and SVGAGI. Trimming removed 6 bases at V and 0 bases at J, with 12 bases between. The DNA for the CDR3 is TGTGCCAGCAGGCGGGACGGCATCTCTGGAAACACCATATATTTT. Protein sequence: CASRRDGISGNTIYF.

V is TRBV7-8 and J is TRBJ2-7; 10 bases match TRBD1. The germline gives CDR1 SGHVS, CDR2 FQNEAQ. The CDR3 has 15 residues. V shed 4 bases, J shed 4 bases, and the junction held 7 bases outside the gene matches. The DNA of the CDR3 is TGTGCCAGCAGCTCGGGACAGGGGTTCAAGTACGAGCAGTACTTC. Its translation is CASSSGQGFKYEQYF.

A few counts support this clone. Other nucleotide sequences in the sample specify the same CDR3. This chain connects TRBV7-9 to TRBJ2-5; D remains unclear. CDR1 SEHNR and CDR2 FQNEAQ come from the germline V gene (reference sequence). CDR3 length equals 12 residues. The V gene lost 3 bases and the J gene lost 4 bases, with 6 bases spanning the gap. The CDR3 spells CASSFSVETQYF. In nucleotides, the CDR3 is TGTGCCAGCAGCTTCAGCGTAGAGACCCAGTACTTC. The whole variable domain, remainder taken from reference TRBV7-9 and TRBJ2-5, is DTGVSQNPRHKITKRGQNVTFRCDPISEHNRLYWYRQTLGQGPEFLTYFQNEAQLEKSRLLSDRFSAERPKGSFSTLEIQRTEQGDSAMYLCASSFSVETQYFGPGTRLLVL.

This chain connects TRBV10-3 to TRBJ1-4; D is unresolved. CDR1 ENHRY and CDR2 SYGVKD come from the germline V gene. CDR3 length equals 13 residues. V was shortened by 0 bases and J by 7 bases, with 6 bases between the two germline ends. In DNA, the CDR3 is TGTGCCATCAGTGAGTCGGCTTCTGAAAAACTGTTTTTT. This gives the protein CAISESASEKLFF.

V gene TRBV28 combines with J gene TRBJ2-2, with 7 bases that match TRBD2. Trimming took 3 bases from V and 3 from J; bases not matched to a gene: 4. Germline values: CDR1 MDHEN, CDR2 SYDVKM. The CDR3 length is 15 residues. In DNA form, the CDR3 reads TGTGCCAGCAGTTTCGGACTAGTCTACACCGGGGAGCTGTTTTTT. It translates to CASSFGLVYTGELFF.